Presented here are 5 T cell receptor beta chains from one specimen sequenced in a study of blood T cell repertoires in COVID-19. The table came from immunoSEQ multiplex PCR; TCRdb's copy has only in-frame clones and leaves some out. The data hold a few hundred thousand clones, with around 85% observed a single time. The specimen sequenced was PBMCs or T cells enriched from blood (not recorded which). The receptor set was obtained from a woman in her forties with acute COVID-19.

This clone was seen only once. The V and J genes are TRBV6-2 or TRBV6-3 and TRBJ1-5; 9 positions agree with TRBD1. Germline CDR1 is MNHEY and CDR2 is SVGEGT. The length of the CDR3 is 15 residues. Trimming at V came to 2 bases and at J to 5 bases, leaving 4 bases not matched to a gene. CDR3 in amino acids: CASSYGDRAYQPQHF. The CDR3 region has the DNA TGTGCCAGCAGTTACGGGGACAGGGCCTATCAGCCCCAGCATTTT.

V and J are TRBV29-1 and TRBJ2-1; the match to TRBD2 covers 7 bases. This CDR3 is 14 amino acids long. Germline assignment: CDR1 SQVTM and CDR2 ANQGSEA. The junction had 16 bases not matched to a gene; V was cut back by 7 bases and J by 10 bases. DNA for the CDR3: TGCAGCGCCTCTAGGGCGGGACTAAGCGGAGAGCAGTTCTTC. Translation: CSASRAGLSGEQFF.

This clone has a single count. V and J are TRBV3-1 (or the pseudogene TRBV3-2) and TRBJ2-7; 7 positions agree with TRBD2. Germline CDR1 reads LGHDT; CDR2 reads YNNKEL (reference sequence). The CDR3 runs to 15 residues. V was pared by 4 bases and J by 7 bases, with 13 bases of the junction left unmatched. The CDR3 region is CASSPSGGEWREQYF. DNA of the CDR3: TGTGCCAGCAGCCCCTCTGGGGGGGAGTGGAGGGAGCAGTACTTC.

The J gene is TRBJ2-7, the V gene TRBV30; maybe TRBD1 (5 bases). This CDR3 has 14 amino acids. The V and J ends lost 0 bases and 7 bases respectively, with 16 bases between them. Germline values: CDR1 GTSNPN, CDR2 SVGIG (reference sequence). CDR3 in DNA: TGTGCCTGGAGTGTAGGTACCAGGGTGAGTGAGCAGTACTTC. Protein: CAWSVGTRVSEQYF.

The V call is TRBV9, the J call TRBJ2-1, with TRBD2 matching 7 bases. CDR1 and CDR2 from the germline V gene are SGDLS and YYNGEE. This CDR3 is built from 16 residues. The V and J ends lost 4 bases and 3 bases, in that order; junction bases with no gene match: 10. CDR3 in DNA: TGTGCCAGCAGCCGGGGGGAGGGGATGGGCTACAATGAGCAGTTCTTC. Its protein is CASSRGEGMGYNEQFF.